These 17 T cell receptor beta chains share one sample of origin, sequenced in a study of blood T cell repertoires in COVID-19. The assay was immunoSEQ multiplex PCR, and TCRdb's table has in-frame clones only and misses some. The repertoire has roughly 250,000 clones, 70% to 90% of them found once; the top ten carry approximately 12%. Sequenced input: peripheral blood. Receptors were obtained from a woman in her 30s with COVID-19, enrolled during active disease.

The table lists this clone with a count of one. CDR3 protein: CASSFRRDSTTNEKLFF. CDR3 in DNA: TGCGCCAGCAGCTTTCGCCGGGACAGCACAACTAATGAAAAACTGTTTTTT. The rearrangement joins TRBV5-1 to TRBJ1-4; 7 nucleotides line up with TRBD1. CDR1 and CDR2 from the germline V gene are SGHRS and YFSETQ. This CDR3 region has 17 residues. V gave up 2 bases and J gave up 0 bases; unmatched junction bases: 7.

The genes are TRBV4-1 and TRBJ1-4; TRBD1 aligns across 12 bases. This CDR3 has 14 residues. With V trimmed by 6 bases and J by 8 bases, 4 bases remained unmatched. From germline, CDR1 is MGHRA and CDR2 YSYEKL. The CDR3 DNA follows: TGCGCCAGCAGGCTGGGGACAGGGGGCGAAAAACTGTTTTTT. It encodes CASRLGTGGEKLFF.

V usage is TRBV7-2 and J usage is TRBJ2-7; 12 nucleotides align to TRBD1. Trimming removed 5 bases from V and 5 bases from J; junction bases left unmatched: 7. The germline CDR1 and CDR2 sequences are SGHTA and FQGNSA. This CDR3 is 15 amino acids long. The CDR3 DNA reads TGTGCCAGCAGCCAGAGGGGGACAGGGGGCCACGAGCAGTACTTC. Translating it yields CASSQRGTGGHEQYF.

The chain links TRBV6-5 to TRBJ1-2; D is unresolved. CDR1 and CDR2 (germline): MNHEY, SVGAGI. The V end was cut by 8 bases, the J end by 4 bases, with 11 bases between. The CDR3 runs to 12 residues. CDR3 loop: CASAGSTYGYTF. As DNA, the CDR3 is TGTGCCAGCGCCGGGTCGACCTATGGCTACACCTTC.

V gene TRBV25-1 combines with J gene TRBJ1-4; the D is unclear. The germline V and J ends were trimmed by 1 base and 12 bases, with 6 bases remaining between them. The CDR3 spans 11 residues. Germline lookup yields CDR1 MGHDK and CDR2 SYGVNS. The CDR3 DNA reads TGTGCCAGCAGTGAATCTCAGGAACTGTTTTTT. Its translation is CASSESQELFF.

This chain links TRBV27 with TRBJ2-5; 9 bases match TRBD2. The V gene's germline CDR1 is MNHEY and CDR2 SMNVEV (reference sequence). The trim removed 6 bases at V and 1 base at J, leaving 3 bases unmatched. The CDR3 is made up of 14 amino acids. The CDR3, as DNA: TGTGCCAGCAGCCTGACTAGCGGCCAAGAGACCCAGTACTTC. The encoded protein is CASSLTSGQETQYF.

The CDR3 sequence is CASSSTRSGEKLFF. DNA of the CDR3: TGTGCCAGCAGCTCCACGAGGAGCGGTGAAAAACTGTTTTTT. This rearrangement joins TRBV7-9 to TRBJ1-4; no definite D call. CDR3 length equals 14 residues. Trimming stripped 4 bases from V and 7 bases from J, with 13 bases between. Per germline, CDR1 SEHNR and CDR2 FQNEAQ (reference sequence). The entire variable domain, with the rest obtained from reference TRBV7-9 and TRBJ1-4, is as follows: DTGVSQNPRHKITKRGQNVTFRCDPISEHNRLYWYRQTLGQGPEFLTYFQNEAQLEKSRLLSDRFSAERPKGSFSTLEIQRTEQGDSAMYLCASSSTRSGEKLFFGSGTQLSVL.

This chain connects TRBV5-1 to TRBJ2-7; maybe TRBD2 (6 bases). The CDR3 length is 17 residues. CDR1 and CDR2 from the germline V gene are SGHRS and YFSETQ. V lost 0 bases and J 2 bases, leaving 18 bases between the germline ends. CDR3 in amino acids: CASSLAPERGRTYEQYF. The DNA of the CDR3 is TGCGCCAGCAGCTTGGCTCCAGAAAGAGGGAGGACCTACGAGCAGTACTTC. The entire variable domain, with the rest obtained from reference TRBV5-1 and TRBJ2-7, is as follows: KAGVTQTPRYLIKTRGQQVTLSCSPISGHRSVSWYQQTPGQGLQFLFEYFSETQRNKGNFPGRFSGRQFSNSRSEMNVSTLELGDSALYLCASSLAPERGRTYEQYFGPGTRLTVT.

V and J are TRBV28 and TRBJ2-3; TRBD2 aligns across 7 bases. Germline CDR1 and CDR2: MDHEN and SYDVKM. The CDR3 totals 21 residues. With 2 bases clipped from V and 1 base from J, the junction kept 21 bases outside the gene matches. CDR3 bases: TGTGCCAGCAGTTTAGGCGGAGGCGGGGGATCAGTTAGGGATGGCACAGATACGCAGTATTTT. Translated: CASSLGGGGGSVRDGTDTQYF. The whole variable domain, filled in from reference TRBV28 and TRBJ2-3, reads DVKVTQSSRYLVKRTGEKVFLECVQDMDHENMFWYRQDPGLGLRLIYFSYDVKMKEKGDIPEGYSVSREKKERFSLILESASTNQTSMYLCASSLGGGGGSVRDGTDTQYFGPGTRLTVL.

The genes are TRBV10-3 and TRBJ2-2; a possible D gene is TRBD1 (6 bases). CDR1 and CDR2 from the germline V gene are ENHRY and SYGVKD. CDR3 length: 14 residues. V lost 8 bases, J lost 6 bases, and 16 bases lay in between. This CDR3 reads CAIAPDRRPGELFF. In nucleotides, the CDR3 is TGTGCCATCGCCCCCGACAGGCGACCCGGGGAGCTGTTTTTT.

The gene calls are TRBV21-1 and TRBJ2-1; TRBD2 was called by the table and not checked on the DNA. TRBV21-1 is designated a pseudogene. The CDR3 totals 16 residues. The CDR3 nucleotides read TGTGCCAGCATGCATGGCGGGGGGGCCACCTACAATGAGCAGTTCTTC. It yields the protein CASMHGGGATYNEQFF.

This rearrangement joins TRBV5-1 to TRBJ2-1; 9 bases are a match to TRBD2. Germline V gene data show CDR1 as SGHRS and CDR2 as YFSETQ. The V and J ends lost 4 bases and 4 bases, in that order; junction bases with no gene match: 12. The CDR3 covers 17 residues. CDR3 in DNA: TGCGCCAGCAGCCGGGGGAACGGACTAGCGTGGTACAATGAGCAGTTCTTC. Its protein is CASSRGNGLAWYNEQFF.

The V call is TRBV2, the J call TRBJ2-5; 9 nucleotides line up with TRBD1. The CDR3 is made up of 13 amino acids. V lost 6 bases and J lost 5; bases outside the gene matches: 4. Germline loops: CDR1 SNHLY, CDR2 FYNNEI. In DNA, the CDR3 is TGTGCCAGCAGCCCGACAGGGGGGGAGACCCAGTACTTC. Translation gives CASSPTGGETQYF. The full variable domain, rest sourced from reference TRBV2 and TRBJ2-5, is EPEVTQTPSHQVTQMGQEVILRCVPISNHLYFYWYRQILGQKVEFLVSFYNNEISEKSEIFDDQFSVERPDGSNFTLKIRSTKLEDSAMYFCASSPTGGETQYFGPGTRLLVL.

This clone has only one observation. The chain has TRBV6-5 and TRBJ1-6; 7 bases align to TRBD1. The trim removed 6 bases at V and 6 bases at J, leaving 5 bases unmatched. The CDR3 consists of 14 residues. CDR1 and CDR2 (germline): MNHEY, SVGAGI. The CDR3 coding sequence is TGTGCCAGCAGGCTCGGACAGGCTAATTCACCCCTCCACTTT. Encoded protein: CASRLGQANSPLHF.

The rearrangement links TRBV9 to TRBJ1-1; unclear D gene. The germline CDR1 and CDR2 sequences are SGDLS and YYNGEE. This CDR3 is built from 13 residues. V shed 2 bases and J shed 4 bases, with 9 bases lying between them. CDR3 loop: CASSVQRTTEAFF. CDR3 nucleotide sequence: TGTGCCAGCAGCGTGCAGCGGACCACTGAAGCTTTCTTT.

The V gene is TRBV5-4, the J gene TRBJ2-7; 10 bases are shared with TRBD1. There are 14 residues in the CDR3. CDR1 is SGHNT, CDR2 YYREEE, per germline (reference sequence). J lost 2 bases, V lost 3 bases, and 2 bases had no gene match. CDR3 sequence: CASSWGQGTYEQYF. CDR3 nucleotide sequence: TGTGCCAGCAGCTGGGGACAGGGGACCTACGAGCAGTACTTC.

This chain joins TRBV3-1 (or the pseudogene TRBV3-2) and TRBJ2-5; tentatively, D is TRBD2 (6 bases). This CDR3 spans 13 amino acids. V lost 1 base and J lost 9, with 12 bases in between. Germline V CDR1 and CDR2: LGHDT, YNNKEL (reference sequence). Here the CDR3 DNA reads TGTGCCAGCAGCCAAGTTGGTTGGGGGGCCCAGTACTTC. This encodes CASSQVGWGAQYF.